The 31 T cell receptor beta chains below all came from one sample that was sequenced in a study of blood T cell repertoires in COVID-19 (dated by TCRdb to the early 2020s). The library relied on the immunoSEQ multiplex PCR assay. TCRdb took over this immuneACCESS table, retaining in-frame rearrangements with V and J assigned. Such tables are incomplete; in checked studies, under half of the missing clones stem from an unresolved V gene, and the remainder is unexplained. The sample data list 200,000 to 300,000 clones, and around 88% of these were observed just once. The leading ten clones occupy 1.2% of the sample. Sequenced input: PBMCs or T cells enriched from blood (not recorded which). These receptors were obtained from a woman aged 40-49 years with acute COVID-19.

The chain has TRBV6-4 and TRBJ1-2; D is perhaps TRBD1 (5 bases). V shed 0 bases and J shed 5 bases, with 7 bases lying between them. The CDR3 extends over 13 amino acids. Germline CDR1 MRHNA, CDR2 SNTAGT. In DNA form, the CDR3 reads TGTGCCAGCAGTGACTCGGGGGGGTATGGCTACACCTTC. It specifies CASSDSGGYGYTF.

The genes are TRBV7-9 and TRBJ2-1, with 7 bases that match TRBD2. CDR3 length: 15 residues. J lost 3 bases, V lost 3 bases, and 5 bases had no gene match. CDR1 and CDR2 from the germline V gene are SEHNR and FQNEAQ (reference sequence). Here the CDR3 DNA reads TGTGCCAGCAGCTTGGGGCTAGCGGACTACAATGAGCAGTTCTTC. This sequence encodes CASSLGLADYNEQFF.

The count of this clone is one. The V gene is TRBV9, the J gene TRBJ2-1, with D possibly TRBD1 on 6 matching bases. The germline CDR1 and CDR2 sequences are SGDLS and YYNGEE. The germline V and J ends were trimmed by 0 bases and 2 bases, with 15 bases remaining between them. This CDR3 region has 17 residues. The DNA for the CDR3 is TGTGCCAGCAGCGTAGGATTGGTGGGGGCCCCCTACAATGAGCAGTTCTTC. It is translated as CASSVGLVGAPYNEQFF.

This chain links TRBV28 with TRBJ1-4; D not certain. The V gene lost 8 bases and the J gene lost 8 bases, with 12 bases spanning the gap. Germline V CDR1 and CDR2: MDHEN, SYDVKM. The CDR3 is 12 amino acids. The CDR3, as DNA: TGTGCCAGCTCTTCCCTGAGGGAAAAACTGTTTTTT. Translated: CASSSLREKLFF.

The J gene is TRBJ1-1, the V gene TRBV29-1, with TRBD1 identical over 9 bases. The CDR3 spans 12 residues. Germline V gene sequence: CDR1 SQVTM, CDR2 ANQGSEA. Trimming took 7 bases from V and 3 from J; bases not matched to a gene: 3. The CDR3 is CSGDRDHTEAFF. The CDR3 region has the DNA TGCAGCGGGGACAGGGACCACACTGAAGCTTTCTTT.

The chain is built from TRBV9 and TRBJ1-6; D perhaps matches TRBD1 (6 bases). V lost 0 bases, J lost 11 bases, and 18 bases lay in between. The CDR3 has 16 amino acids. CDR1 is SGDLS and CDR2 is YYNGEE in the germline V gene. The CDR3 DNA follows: TGTGCCAGCAGCGTAGGACAGGCCAGGGGTTCGCCACCCCTCCACTTT. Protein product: CASSVGQARGSPPLHF.

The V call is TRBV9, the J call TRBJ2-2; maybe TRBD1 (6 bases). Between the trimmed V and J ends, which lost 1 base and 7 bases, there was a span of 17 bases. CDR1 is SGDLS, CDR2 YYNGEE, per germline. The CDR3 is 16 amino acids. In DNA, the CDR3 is TGTGCCAGCAGCGTATTCACAGGGATGTTTGGCGGGGAGCTGTTTTTT. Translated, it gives CASSVFTGMFGGELFF.

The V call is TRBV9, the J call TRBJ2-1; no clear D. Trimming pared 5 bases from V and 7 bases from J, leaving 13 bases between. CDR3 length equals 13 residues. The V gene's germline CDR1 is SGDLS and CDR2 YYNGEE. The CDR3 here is CASRKETGNEQFF. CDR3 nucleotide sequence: TGTGCCAGCAGGAAGGAGACCGGTAATGAGCAGTTCTTC.

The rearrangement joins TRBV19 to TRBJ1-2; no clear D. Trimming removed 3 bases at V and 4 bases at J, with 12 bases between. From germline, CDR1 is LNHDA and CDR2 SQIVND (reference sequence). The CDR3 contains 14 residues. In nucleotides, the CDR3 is TGTGCCAGTAGTATTCAGGCAGGCCCCTATGGCTACACCTTC. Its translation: CASSIQAGPYGYTF.

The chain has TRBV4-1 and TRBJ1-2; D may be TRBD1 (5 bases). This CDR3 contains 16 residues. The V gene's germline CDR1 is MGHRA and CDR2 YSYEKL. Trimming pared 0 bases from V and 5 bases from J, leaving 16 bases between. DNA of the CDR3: TGCGCCAGCAGCCAAGAGGGTTCAGGGCTCGCGTATGGCTACACCTTC. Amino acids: CASSQEGSGLAYGYTF.

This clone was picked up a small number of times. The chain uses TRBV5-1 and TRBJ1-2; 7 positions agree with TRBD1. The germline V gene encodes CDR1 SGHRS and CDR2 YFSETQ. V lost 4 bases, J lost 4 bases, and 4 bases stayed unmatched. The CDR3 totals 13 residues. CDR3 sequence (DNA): TGCGCCAGCAGCGAAGGACAGGCCTATGGCTACACCTTC. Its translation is CASSEGQAYGYTF. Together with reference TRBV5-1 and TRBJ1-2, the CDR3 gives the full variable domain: KAGVTQTPRYLIKTRGQQVTLSCSPISGHRSVSWYQQTPGQGLQFLFEYFSETQRNKGNFPGRFSGRQFSNSRSEMNVSTLELGDSALYLCASSEGQAYGYTFGSGTRLTVV.

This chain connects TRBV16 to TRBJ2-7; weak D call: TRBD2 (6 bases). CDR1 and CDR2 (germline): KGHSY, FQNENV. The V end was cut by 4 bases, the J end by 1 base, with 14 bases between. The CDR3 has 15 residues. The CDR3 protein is CASSPRGRYSYEQYF. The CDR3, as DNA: TGTGCCAGCAGCCCCCGGGGGAGGTATTCCTACGAGCAGTACTTC.

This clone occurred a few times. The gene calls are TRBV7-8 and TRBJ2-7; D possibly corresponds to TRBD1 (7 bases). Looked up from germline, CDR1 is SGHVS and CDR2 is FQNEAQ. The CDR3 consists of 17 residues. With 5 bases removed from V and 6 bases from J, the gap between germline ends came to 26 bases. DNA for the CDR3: TGTGCCAGCAGCCAAGTGAGGAGGGGGCTGCGGGTGGGCGAGCAGTACTTC. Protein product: CASSQVRRGLRVGEQYF.

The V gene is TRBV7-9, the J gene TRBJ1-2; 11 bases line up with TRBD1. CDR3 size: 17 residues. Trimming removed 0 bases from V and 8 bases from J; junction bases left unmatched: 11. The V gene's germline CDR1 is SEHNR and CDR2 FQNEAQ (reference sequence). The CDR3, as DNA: TGTGCCAGCAGCTTAGCGGGAAGGACAGGGGGCGCAGCGGGCTACACCTTC. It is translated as CASSLAGRTGGAAGYTF.

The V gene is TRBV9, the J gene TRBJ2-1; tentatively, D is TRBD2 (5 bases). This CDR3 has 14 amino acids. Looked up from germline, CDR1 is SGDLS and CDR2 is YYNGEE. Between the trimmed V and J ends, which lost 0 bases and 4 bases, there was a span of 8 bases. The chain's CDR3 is CASSVDLAYNEQFF. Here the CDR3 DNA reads TGTGCCAGCAGCGTAGACCTAGCTTACAATGAGCAGTTCTTC.

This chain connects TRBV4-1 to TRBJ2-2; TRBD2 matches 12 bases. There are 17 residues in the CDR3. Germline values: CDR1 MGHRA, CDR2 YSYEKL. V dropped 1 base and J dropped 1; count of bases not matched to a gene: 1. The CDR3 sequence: CASSQATSGGNTGELFF. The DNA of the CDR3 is TGCGCCAGCAGCCAAGCGACTAGCGGGGGGAACACCGGGGAGCTGTTTTTT.

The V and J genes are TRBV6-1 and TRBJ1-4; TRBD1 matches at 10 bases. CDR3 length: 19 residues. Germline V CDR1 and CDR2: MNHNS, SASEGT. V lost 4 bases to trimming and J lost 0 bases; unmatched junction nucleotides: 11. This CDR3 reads CASSALGTGDLATNEKLFF. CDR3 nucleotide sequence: TGTGCCAGCAGTGCGCTCGGGACAGGGGATCTGGCAACTAATGAAAAACTGTTTTTT.

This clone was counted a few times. CDR3 sequence: CAISGQGDGRGYTF. CDR3 DNA sequence: TGTGCCATCAGTGGACAGGGGGACGGACGTGGCTACACCTTC. The V gene is TRBV10-3, the J gene TRBJ1-2, with 9 bases aligning to TRBD1. V lost 4 bases and J lost 7; bases outside the gene matches: 7. The CDR3 sequence is 14 residues long. Germline lookup yields CDR1 ENHRY and CDR2 SYGVKD.

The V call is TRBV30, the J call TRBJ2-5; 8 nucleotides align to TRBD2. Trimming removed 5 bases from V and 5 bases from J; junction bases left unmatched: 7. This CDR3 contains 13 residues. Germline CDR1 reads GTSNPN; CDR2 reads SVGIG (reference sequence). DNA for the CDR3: TGTGCCTGGGAGCGGGAGATCGAGGAGACCCAGTACTTC. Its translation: CAWEREIEETQYF.

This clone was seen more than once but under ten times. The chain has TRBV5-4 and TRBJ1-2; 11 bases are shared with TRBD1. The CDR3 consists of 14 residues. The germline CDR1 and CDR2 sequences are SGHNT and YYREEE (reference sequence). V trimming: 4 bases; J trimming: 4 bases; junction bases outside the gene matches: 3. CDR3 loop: CASSQGQGAYGYTF. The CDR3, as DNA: TGTGCCAGCAGCCAAGGACAGGGGGCCTATGGCTACACCTTC.

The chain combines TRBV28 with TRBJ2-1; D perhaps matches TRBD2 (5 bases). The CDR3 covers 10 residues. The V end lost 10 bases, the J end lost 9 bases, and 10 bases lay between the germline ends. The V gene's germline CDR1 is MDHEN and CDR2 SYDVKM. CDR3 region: CAIGMGEQFF. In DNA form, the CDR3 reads TGTGCCATCGGGATGGGTGAGCAGTTCTTC.

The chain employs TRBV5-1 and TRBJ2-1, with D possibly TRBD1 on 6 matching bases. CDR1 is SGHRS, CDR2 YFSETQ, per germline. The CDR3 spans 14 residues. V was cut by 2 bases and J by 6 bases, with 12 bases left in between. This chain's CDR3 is CASSFFQGTNEQFF. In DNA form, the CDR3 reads TGCGCCAGCAGCTTCTTCCAGGGGACCAATGAGCAGTTCTTC.

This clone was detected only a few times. DNA of the CDR3: TGTGCCAGCAGCCAAGAACTAGCGGGAGGGTTGACAGATACGCAGTATTTT. The encoded protein is CASSQELAGGLTDTQYF. The chain is built from TRBV3-1 (or the pseudogene TRBV3-2) and TRBJ2-3; the match to TRBD2 covers 13 bases. CDR1 and CDR2 (germline): LGHDT, YNNKEL (reference sequence). With V trimmed by 0 bases and J by 3 bases, 3 bases remained unmatched. The CDR3 extends over 17 amino acids.

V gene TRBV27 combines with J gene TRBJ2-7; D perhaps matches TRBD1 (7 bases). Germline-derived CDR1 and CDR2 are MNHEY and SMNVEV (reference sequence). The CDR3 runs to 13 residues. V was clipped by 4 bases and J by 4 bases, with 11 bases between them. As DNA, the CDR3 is TGTGCCAGCAGTTCAGGGGGACTTTACGAGCAGTACTTC. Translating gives CASSSGGLYEQYF.

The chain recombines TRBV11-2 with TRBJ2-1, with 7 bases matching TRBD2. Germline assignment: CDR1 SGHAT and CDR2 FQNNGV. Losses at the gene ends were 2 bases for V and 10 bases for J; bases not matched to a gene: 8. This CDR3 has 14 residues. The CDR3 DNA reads TGTGCCAGCAGCTTACGCGGGAGTCGTGGGGAGCAGTTCTTC. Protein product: CASSLRGSRGEQFF.

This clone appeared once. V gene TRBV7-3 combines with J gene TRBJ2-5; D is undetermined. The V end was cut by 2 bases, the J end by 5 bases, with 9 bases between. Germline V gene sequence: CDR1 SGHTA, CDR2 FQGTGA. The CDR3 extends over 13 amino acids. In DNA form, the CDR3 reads TGTGCCAGCAGCTTACGATCCGGTGAGACCCAGTACTTC. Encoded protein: CASSLRSGETQYF.

This CDR3 reads CASSPTSDYGYTF. The CDR3 region has the DNA TGCGCCAGCAGCCCTACCAGCGACTATGGCTACACCTTC. The rearrangement links TRBV5-1 to TRBJ1-2; unclear D gene. Deletions cut 4 bases from V and 3 bases from J, with 10 bases between. CDR3 length equals 13 residues. Germline-derived CDR1 and CDR2 are SGHRS and YFSETQ.

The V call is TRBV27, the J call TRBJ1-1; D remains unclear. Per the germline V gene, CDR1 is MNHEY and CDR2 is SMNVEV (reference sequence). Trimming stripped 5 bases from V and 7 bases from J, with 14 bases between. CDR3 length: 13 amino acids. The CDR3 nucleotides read TGTGCCAGCAGTAGATACAGTAAAGATGAAGCTTTCTTT. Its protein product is CASSRYSKDEAFF.

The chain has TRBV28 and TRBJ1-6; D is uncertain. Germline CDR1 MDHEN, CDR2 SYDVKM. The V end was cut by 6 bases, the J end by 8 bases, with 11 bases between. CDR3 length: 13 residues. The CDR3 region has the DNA TGTGCCAGCAGGGGCGACGGTGATTCACCCCTCCACTTT. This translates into CASRGDGDSPLHF.

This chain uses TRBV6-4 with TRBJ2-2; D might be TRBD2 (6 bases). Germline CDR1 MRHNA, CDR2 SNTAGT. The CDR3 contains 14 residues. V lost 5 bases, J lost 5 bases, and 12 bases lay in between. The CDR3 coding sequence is TGTGCCAGCAGTTCGAATAGCGGAACCGGGGAGCTGTTTTTT. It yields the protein CASSSNSGTGELFF.

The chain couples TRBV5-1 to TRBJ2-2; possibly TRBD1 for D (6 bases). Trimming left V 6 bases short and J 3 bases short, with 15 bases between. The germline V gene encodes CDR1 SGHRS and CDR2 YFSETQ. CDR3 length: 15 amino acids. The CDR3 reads CASNLLGGDTGELFF. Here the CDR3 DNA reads TGCGCCAGCAATTTATTAGGGGGAGACACCGGGGAGCTGTTTTTT.